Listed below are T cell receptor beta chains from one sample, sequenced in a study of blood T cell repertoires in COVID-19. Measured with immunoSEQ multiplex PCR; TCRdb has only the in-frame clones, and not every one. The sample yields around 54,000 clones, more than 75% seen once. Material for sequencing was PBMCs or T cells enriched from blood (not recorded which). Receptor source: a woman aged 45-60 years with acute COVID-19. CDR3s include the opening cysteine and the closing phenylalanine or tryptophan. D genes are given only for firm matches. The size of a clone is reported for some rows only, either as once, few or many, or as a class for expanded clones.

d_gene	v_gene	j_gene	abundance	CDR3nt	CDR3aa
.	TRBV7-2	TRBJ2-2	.	TGTGCCAGCAGCCCCCAGCGCTACACCGGGGAGCTGTTTTTT	CASSPQRYTGELFF
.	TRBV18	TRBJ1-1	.	TGTGCCAGCTCACCTAGAACAGACCTGAACACTGAAGCTTTCTTT	CASSPRTDLNTEAFF
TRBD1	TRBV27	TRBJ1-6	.	TGTGCCAGCAGTCCAGGGGGACATAATTCACCCCTCCACTTT	CASSPGGHNSPLHF
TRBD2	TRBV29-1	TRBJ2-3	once	TGCAGCGTTGAGGGGGAAACCGTGCTAGCGGGGGGCCCGGATACGCAGTATTTT	CSVEGETVLAGGPDTQYF
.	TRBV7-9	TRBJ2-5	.	TGTGCCAGCAGCTTCCCAGGGGTGGGAGAGACCCAGTACTTC	CASSFPGVGETQYF
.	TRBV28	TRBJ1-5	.	TGTGCCAGCAGTTTACAGGGAGGCCAGCCCCAGCATTTT	CASSLQGGQPQHF
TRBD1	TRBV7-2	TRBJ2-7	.	TGTGCCAGCAGCCCTCAAAGGGACAGCTACGAGCAGTACTTC	CASSPQRDSYEQYF
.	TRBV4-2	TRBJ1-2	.	TGTGCCAGCAGCCAAGAACGGGACTATGGCTACACCTTC	CASSQERDYGYTF
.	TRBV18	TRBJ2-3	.	TGTGCCAGCTCACCACTAGTAAGCACAGATACGCAGTATTTT	CASSPLVSTDTQYF
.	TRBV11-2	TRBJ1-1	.	TGTGCCAGCAGCTCGAACCGGGGGGGTTCCAACACTGAAGCTTTCTTT	CASSSNRGGSNTEAFF